This is a list of T cell receptor beta chains from one sample in a study of T cell repertoires in cytomegalovirus infection. TCRdb analysed the reads with MiXCR anew, one entry per CDR3 protein. The profile shows around 550,000 distinct CDR3 sequences, more than 25% of them singletons. Sequencing was performed on PBMCs. These TCRs come from a human donor in good health (CMV status not recorded). Some clones in this sample may be carry-over from other donors' samples. CDR3s include the opening cysteine and the closing phenylalanine or tryptophan. D genes are given only for firm matches. Some rows mark clone size as missing; the rest say once, few, many or name a class of expanded clone.

CDR3 DNA: TGCGCCAGCAGTGAGTCTTGGGGTAGGGGCACAGATACGCAGTATTTT; CDR3 protein: CASSESWGRGTDTQYF; clone size: few; V gene: TRBV10-1; J gene: TRBJ2-3; D gene: .
CDR3 DNA: TGTGCCAGCAGTCTATTAGGTGGCTTAGGTGGGGAGACCCAGTACTTC; CDR3 protein: CASSLLGGLGGETQYF; clone size: .; V gene: TRBV6-1; J gene: TRBJ2-5; D gene: .
CDR3 DNA: TGTGCCAGCAGTTTAAGACCAGTAAATGAGCAGTTCTTC; CDR3 protein: CASSLRPVNEQFF; clone size: .; V gene: TRBV12-3/TRBV12-4; J gene: TRBJ2-1; D gene: .
CDR3 DNA: TGCAGTGCTAGAAGGGATCGTAATGAGCAGTTCTTC; CDR3 protein: CSARRDRNEQFF; clone size: .; V gene: TRBV20-1; J gene: TRBJ2-1; D gene: .
CDR3 DNA: TGCGCCAGCAGCCAAGCTCCGGGATCAGACTATGGCTACACCTTC; CDR3 protein: CASSQAPGSDYGYTF; clone size: many; V gene: TRBV4-1; J gene: TRBJ1-2; D gene: .
CDR3 DNA: TGTGCCTCGGTTTCTGACAGCTACAATGAGCAGTTCTTC; CDR3 protein: CASVSDSYNEQFF; clone size: .; V gene: TRBV19; J gene: TRBJ2-1; D gene: .
CDR3 DNA: TGTGCCAGCAGTTCCTCGACTAGCGGGAGCGTAGATACGCAGTATTTT; CDR3 protein: CASSSSTSGSVDTQYF; clone size: .; V gene: TRBV28; J gene: TRBJ2-3; D gene: TRBD2
CDR3 DNA: TGTGCCAGCAGCTTGGGGCAGCTCTACGAGCAGTACTTC; CDR3 protein: CASSLGQLYEQYF; clone size: many; V gene: TRBV7-2; J gene: TRBJ2-7; D gene: .
CDR3 DNA: TGTGCCAGCAGCCAATCTTTCTCCCAGCCCCAGCATTTT; CDR3 protein: CASSQSFSQPQHF; clone size: many; V gene: TRBV7-8; J gene: TRBJ1-5; D gene: .
CDR3 DNA: TGTGCCAGTAGTATACTAGCGGGAGTTCTCGCCGAGCAGTACTTC; CDR3 protein: CASSILAGVLAEQYF; clone size: few; V gene: TRBV19; J gene: TRBJ2-7; D gene: TRBD2
CDR3 DNA: TGTGCCAGCAGCCCCGCAACTTTTGCGGAAAAACTGTTTTTT; CDR3 protein: CASSPATFAEKLFF; clone size: once; V gene: TRBV28; J gene: TRBJ1-4; D gene: .
CDR3 DNA: TGCAGCGTGTTTAGCGCTACCTACAATGAGCAGTTCTTC; CDR3 protein: CSVFSATYNEQFF; clone size: few; V gene: TRBV29-1; J gene: TRBJ2-1; D gene: .
CDR3 DNA: TGTGCCAGCTCACCACGGCTAGCGGGAGGAAAGAATGAGCAGTTCTTC; CDR3 protein: CASSPRLAGGKNEQFF; clone size: .; V gene: TRBV18; J gene: TRBJ2-1; D gene: TRBD2
CDR3 DNA: TGTGCCAGCAGCTACCGACGCTCCTACAATGAGCAGTTCTTC; CDR3 protein: CASSYRRSYNEQFF; clone size: many; V gene: TRBV7-2; J gene: TRBJ2-1; D gene: .
CDR3 DNA: TGCGCCAGCAGTGAGGGGGGCGCAGGGGCCGAGACCCAGTACTTC; CDR3 protein: CASSEGGAGAETQYF; clone size: .; V gene: TRBV10-1; J gene: TRBJ2-5; D gene: .
CDR3 DNA: TGTGCCAGCAGCTTAGCGGGAACACGATCTCATGAGCAGTTCTTC; CDR3 protein: CASSLAGTRSHEQFF; clone size: many; V gene: TRBV7-2; J gene: TRBJ2-1; D gene: .
CDR3 DNA: TGTGCCAGTAGTACCACAGGGATTAGGAACATTCAGTACTTC; CDR3 protein: CASSTTGIRNIQYF; clone size: .; V gene: TRBV19; J gene: TRBJ2-4; D gene: .